These T cell receptor beta chains were read from a single sample in a study of T cell changes during pregnancy in multiple sclerosis. TCRdb keeps only in-frame clones here, not all; method: immunoSEQ multiplex PCR. The profile shows over 90,000 clones, about 93% of them singletons. The sample consisted of peripheral blood, taken after pregnancy. These receptor sequences come from a female donor with multiple sclerosis, enrolled in a pregnancy study. The CDR3 runs from the conserved cysteine through the conserved F or W.

TRBV7-9 | CASSLPAIQGTNYGYTF
TRBV10-2 | CASSEGPEGWTDTQYF
TRBV4-3 | CASSHQGGGRYGYTF
TRBV2 | CASSASGQETQYF
TRBV9 | CASSATGQGRTEAFF
TRBV9 | CASSATGETYEQYF
TRBV9 | CASSGLTGVHYGYTF
TRBV29-1 | CSVVGLYDYGYTF
TRBV25-1 | CASSPNVGGKNTEAFF
TRBV5-1 | CASSRDTDTGELFF
TRBV2 | CASSEGRGLAGDDEQFF
TRBV5-1 | CASSLELAGDNEQFF
TRBV19 | CASSIGLARYEQYF
TRBV6-1 | CASSEPTGANYGYTF
TRBV28 | CASSLYSSAGPSYEQYF
TRBV28 | CASSFRGAPNEKLFF
TRBV5-5 | CASSKTGSAYEQYF
TRBV4-2 | CASSQDTGQDTEAFF
TRBV4-2 | CASSQPGSDYTF
TRBV28 | CASSLAGSTDTQYF